The clone carrying this T cell receptor (beta chain) was recorded only once. Its antigen remains unidentified. This CDR3 region has 14 residues. CDR1 and CDR2 (germline): MDHEN, SYDVKM. Trimming pared 6 bases from V and 0 bases from J, leaving 10 bases between. Next came a second PCR, run for about 6 to 11 cycles, which used a sample-barcoded 5' primer along with a J-beta primer mix. TCRdb reprocessed the 5' RACE reads with MiXCR, giving one entry per CDR3 protein. This sample yields hundreds of thousands of distinct CDR3 sequences, of which 45% to 50% are seen a single time; roughly 31% belongs to the top ten. These data come from a study of blood T cells in healthy people across ages. Study outcomes and limitations: The study found more naive CD4+ cells and higher diversity in long-lived than aged donors.

The source is an older woman in good health. The sample consisted of blood. The V gene is TRBV28, the J gene TRBJ2-3, with D uncertain. Written as DNA, the CDR3 is TGTGCCAGCAGGAGACACCGAAGCACAGATACGCAGTATTTT. As protein: CASRRHRSTDTQYF.